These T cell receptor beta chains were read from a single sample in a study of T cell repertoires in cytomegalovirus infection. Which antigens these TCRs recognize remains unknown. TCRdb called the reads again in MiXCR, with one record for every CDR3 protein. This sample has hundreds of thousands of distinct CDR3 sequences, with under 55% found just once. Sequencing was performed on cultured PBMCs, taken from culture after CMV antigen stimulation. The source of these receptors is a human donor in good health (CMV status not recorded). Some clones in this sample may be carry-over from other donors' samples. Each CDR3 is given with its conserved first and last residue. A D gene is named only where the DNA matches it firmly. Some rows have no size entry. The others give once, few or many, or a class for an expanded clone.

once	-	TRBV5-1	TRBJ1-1	CASSSGGGTHTEAFF	TGCGCCAGCAGCTCAGGAGGGGGGACCCACACTGAAGCTTTCTTT
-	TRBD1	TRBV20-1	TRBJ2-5	CSARQGSGVETQYF	TGCAGTGCTCGACAGGGCTCCGGTGTCGAGACCCAGTACTTC
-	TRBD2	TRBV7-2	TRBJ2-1	CASSSPGGGLAGGNEQFF	TGTGCCAGCAGCTCGCCCGGGGGGGGACTAGCGGGAGGGAATGAGCAGTTCTTC
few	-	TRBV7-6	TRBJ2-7	CASSSRMGASSYEQYF	TGTGCCAGCAGCTCACGGATGGGGGCTTCATCCTACGAGCAGTACTTC
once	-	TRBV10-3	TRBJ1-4	CAIRGARDDEKLFF	TGTGCCATCAGGGGGGCCCGGGACGATGAAAAACTGTTTTTT
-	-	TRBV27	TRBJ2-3	CASSSGGRHRDTQYF	TGTGCCAGCAGTTCTGGCGGCCGGCATAGAGATACGCAGTATTTT
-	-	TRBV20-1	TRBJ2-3	CSAVGGGAAGDTQYF	TGCAGTGCGGTGGGAGGGGGGGCCGCTGGAGATACGCAGTATTTT
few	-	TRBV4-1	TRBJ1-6	CASSLGTRSGGNSPLHF	TGCGCCAGCAGCCTCGGGACACGAAGCGGGGGAAATTCACCCCTCCACTTT
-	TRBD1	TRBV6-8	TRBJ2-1	CASSYSRDRWFF	TGTGCCAGCAGTTACTCGCGGGACAGGTGGTTCTTC
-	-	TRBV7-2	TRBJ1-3	CASSRNWGALAGNTIYF	TGTGCCAGCAGCCGCAACTGGGGGGCTCTGGCTGGAAACACCATATATTTT
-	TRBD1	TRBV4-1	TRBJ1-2	CASSQPLLRDRSNYGYTF	TGCGCCAGCAGCCAACCCCTCCTCCGGGACAGATCAAACTATGGCTACACCTTC
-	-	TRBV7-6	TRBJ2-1	CASSPIGNEQFF	TGTGCCAGCAGCCCAATTGGCAATGAGCAGTTCTTC
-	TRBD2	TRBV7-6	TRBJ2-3	CASSTGGGDFHTDTQYF	TGTGCCAGCTCCACCGGGGGGGGGGACTTCCACACAGATACGCAGTATTTT
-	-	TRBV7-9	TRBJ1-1	CASSSSLPVNTEAFF	TGTGCCAGCAGCTCCAGTCTCCCCGTGAACACTGAAGCTTTCTTT
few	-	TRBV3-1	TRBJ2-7	CASSQDGASDRSYEQYF	TGTGCCAGCAGCCAAGATGGGGCAAGCGATCGTTCCTACGAGCAGTACTTC
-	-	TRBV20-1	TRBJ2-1	CSASRPGNEQFF	TGCAGTGCTAGCCGTCCAGGCAATGAGCAGTTCTTC
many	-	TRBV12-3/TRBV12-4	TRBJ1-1	CASSLGWNTEAFF	TGTGCCAGCAGTCTTGGGTGGAACACTGAAGCTTTCTTT
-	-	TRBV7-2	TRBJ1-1	CASSLEGGRSEAFF	TGTGCCAGCAGCTTAGAAGGTGGGAGGTCTGAAGCTTTCTTT
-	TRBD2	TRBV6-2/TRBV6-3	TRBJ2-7	CASSYPSLAGDSYEQYF	TGTGCCAGCAGTTACCCATCCCTGGCGGGAGACTCCTACGAGCAGTACTTC
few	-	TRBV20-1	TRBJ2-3	CSALGPTGDTQYF	TGCAGTGCTTTGGGACCGACCGGGGATACGCAGTATTTT
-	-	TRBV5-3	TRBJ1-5	CASSFQVSGIQHF	TGTGCCAGCAGCTTTCAGGTCTCTGGGATCCAGCATTTT
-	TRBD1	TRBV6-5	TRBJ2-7	CASKTRDRLYEQYF	TGTGCCAGCAAAACGAGGGACAGGCTCTACGAGCAGTACTTC
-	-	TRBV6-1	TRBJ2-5	CASSYYVGQGVGETQYF	TGTGCCAGCAGTTATTATGTGGGGCAGGGAGTCGGAGAGACCCAGTACTTC
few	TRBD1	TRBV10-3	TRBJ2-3	CAISNPAQGATDTQYF	TGTGCCATCAGTAACCCCGCCCAGGGGGCAACAGATACGCAGTATTTT
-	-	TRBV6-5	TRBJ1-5	CASSWTLNQPQHF	TGTGCCAGCAGTTGGACACTCAATCAGCCCCAGCATTTT
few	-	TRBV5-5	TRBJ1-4	CASSWTASLTNEKLFF	TGTGCCAGCAGCTGGACAGCGTCTTTAACTAATGAAAAACTGTTTTTT
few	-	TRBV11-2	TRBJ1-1	CASRGGPAATVEAFF	TGTGCCAGCCGGGGAGGGCCAGCAGCGACTGTTGAAGCTTTCTTT
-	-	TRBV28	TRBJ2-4	CASRRPGFGVQYF	TGTGCCAGCAGGCGACCGGGATTTGGTGTTCAGTACTTC
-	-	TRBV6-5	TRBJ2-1	CALSPGYNEQFF	TGTGCCCTGAGTCCGGGATACAATGAGCAGTTCTTC
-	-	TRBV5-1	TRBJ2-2	CASSLVWETANTGELFF	TGCGCCAGCAGCTTGGTCTGGGAAACCGCGAACACCGGGGAGCTGTTTTTT
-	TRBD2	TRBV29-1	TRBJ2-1	CSVAVGGRAINEQFF	TGCAGCGTTGCGGTAGGCGGGAGGGCCATTAATGAGCAGTTCTTC
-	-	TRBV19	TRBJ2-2	CASSIPGGVNTGELFF	TGTGCCAGTAGTATTCCCGGCGGGGTGAACACCGGGGAGCTGTTTTTT
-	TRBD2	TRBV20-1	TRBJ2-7	CSARGLAGASEQYF	TGCAGTGCTAGGGGACTAGCAGGGGCGAGTGAGCAGTACTTC
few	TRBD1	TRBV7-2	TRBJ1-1	CASSFTGGATEAFF	TGTGCCAGCAGCTTTACAGGGGGCGCGACTGAAGCTTTCTTT
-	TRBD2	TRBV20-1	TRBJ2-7	CSASDSGAYEQYF	TGCAGTGCTAGCGATAGCGGGGCCTACGAGCAGTACTTC